A selection of T cell receptor beta chains follows, all from one sample in a study of T cell repertoires in aging, cancer and after chemotherapy. TCRdb reprocessed the multiplex PCR reads with MiXCR, giving one entry per CDR3 protein. The repertoire has more than 4,000 distinct CDR3 sequences, 40% to 55% of them found once; the top ten carry over 25%. Material: blood. Receptors were obtained from a human donor in good health. CDR3s include the opening cysteine and the closing phenylalanine or tryptophan. The D gene is left open where the match is weak. Only part of the rows carry a size: once, few, many, or a class if the clone is expanded.

V	size	J	D	DNA	CDR3
TRBV19	-	TRBJ2-5	-	TGTGCCAGTAGTATAAGGGCGGAGGGGGGGCCGGAGACCCAGTACTTC	CASSIRAEGGPETQYF
TRBV27	few	TRBJ2-5	-	TGTGCCACCACCCCCCGGGGACAAAGGGGAGAGACCCAGTACTTC	CATTPRGQRGETQYF
TRBV30	few	TRBJ2-3	-	TGTGCCTGGACACCGGGCCAAGGATTAGATACGCAGTATTTT	CAWTPGQGLDTQYF
TRBV6-1	few	TRBJ2-1	-	TGTGCCAGCAGTGAATGGTCGGGCGGGTCCTACAATGAGCAGTTCTTC	CASSEWSGGSYNEQFF
TRBV6-1	-	TRBJ1-2	TRBD1	TGTGCCAGCAGTGAAGGGACAGGGGGCGGACGAGGCTACACCTTC	CASSEGTGGGRGYTF
TRBV6-5	-	TRBJ2-7	TRBD1	TGTGCCAGCAGTGTAGGGACAGGGGGTAACTACGAGCAGTACTTC	CASSVGTGGNYEQYF
TRBV6-1	-	TRBJ2-2	-	TGTGCCAGCAGCCCCCAGTCCTTCACCGGGGAGCTGTTTTTC	CASSPQSFTGELFF
TRBV19	-	TRBJ1-5	-	TGTGCCAGTAGTATAGAAAGATCCCTCAGCAATCAGCCCCAGCATTTT	CASSIERSLSNQPQHF
TRBV7-6	-	TRBJ2-6	TRBD1	TGTGCCAGCAGCGACCGGGACAGGCAGGACTATGGGGCCAACGTCCTGACTTTC	CASSDRDRQDYGANVLTF
TRBV19	few	TRBJ2-1	-	TGTGCCAGTAGTATAGGCGGTTACAATGAGCAGTTCTTC	CASSIGGYNEQFF
TRBV19	-	TRBJ2-2	TRBD1	TGTGCCAGTAGTATTCGGACAGGGGGCCGAACCGGGGAGCTGTTTTTT	CASSIRTGGRTGELFF
TRBV7-9	-	TRBJ2-6	-	TGTGCCAGCAGCCCTCGGGCCTCTGGGGCCAACGTCCTGACTTTC	CASSPRASGANVLTF
TRBV19	-	TRBJ1-1	TRBD1	TGTGCCAGTAGTCAGGACAGGGGGCAGGACACTGAAGCTTTCTTT	CASSQDRGQDTEAFF
TRBV27	-	TRBJ1-2	-	TGTGCCAGCAGCTTTCTTTCTAGGGGGGGCGTGTTAAACTATGGCTACACCTTC	CASSFLSRGGVLNYGYTF
TRBV7-6	-	TRBJ2-7	-	TGTGCCAGCAGCTTAGGACCAAACTACGAGCAGTACTTC	CASSLGPNYEQYF
TRBV6-5	few	TRBJ2-1	TRBD2	TGTGCCAGCAGAGGGACTAGCGGGGCCTACAATGAGCAGTTCTTC	CASRGTSGAYNEQFF
TRBV30	-	TRBJ1-1	-	TGTGCCTGGAGGACAGGAGTTATGAACACTGAAGCTTTCTTT	CAWRTGVMNTEAFF
TRBV30	-	TRBJ1-6	-	TGTGCCTGGAGGGGACAAGGTCCTAATCCCCTCCACTTT	CAWRGQGPNPLHF
TRBV18	-	TRBJ1-6	-	TGTGCCAGCTCACGCGGGCAGGGGAAGGAGTCACCCCTCCACTTT	CASSRGQGKESPLHF
TRBV6-2/TRBV6-3	-	TRBJ1-2	-	TGTGCCAGCACAGAACGAGGCAGGGAGGGAGGCTACACCTTC	CASTERGREGGYTF
TRBV6-2/TRBV6-3	large	TRBJ2-1	TRBD2	TGTGCCAGCACCACCAAGCGGGGGGGCTACAATGAGCAGTTCTTC	CASTTKRGGYNEQFF
TRBV18	-	TRBJ2-1	-	TGTGCCAGCTCACCCCTGGGAGCGGGTAGGTTGTTCGGTGAGCAGTTCTTC	CASSPLGAGRLFGEQFF
TRBV19	few	TRBJ2-7	-	TGTGCCAGTAGTATGGACGGCACTGAAGCCTACGAGCAGTACTTC	CASSMDGTEAYEQYF
TRBV27	-	TRBJ2-7	-	TGTGCCATTATGGTGGATCCTTGCCACGAGCAGTACTTC	CAIMVDPCHEQYF
TRBV6-1	-	TRBJ2-7	TRBD2	TGTGCCAGCAGACCCGGATACAGCGGGACGGACCTTTCCTACGAGAAGTACTTC	CASRPGYSGTDLSYEKYF
TRBV6-5	-	TRBJ2-7	-	TGTGCCAGCAGCCTTAGCGCCCGATCCTACGAGAAGTACTTC	CASSLSARSYEKYF
TRBV6-1	-	TRBJ2-1	-	TGTGCCAGCATTCTCCTGGGGGGCTCCTACAATGAGCAGTTCTTC	CASILLGGSYNEQFF
TRBV19	-	TRBJ2-1	TRBD2	TGTGCCAGTAGTAGAGCGGGACCTTCATTCAATGAGCAGTTCTTC	CASSRAGPSFNEQFF
TRBV30	-	TRBJ1-4	TRBD1	TGTGCCTTCGGACAGGGCGCATTTGCAACTAATGAAAAACTGTTTTTT	CAFGQGAFATNEKLFF
TRBV24-1	-	TRBJ2-1	-	TGTGCCACCAGTGTCCGGGGTGGGGATGAGCAGTTCTTC	CATSVRGGDEQFF
TRBV27	few	TRBJ2-3	-	TGTGCCAGCAGCTTGAATCAGGGTTCAGATACGCAGTATTTT	CASSLNQGSDTQYF
TRBV18	-	TRBJ1-5	-	TGTGCCAGCTCACCACCGTCTCAGGGAGGGAATCAGCCCCAGCATTTT	CASSPPSQGGNQPQHF
TRBV20-1	-	TRBJ2-1	TRBD2	TGCAGTGTTCCTAGCGGGGGGCTAGTAGGGGGTGAGCAGTTCTTC	CSVPSGGLVGGEQFF
TRBV27	-	TRBJ2-7	-	TGTGCCAGCAGCCTAGCGCCCCAAGGGGTCTACGCCTACGAGCAGTACTTC	CASSLAPQGVYAYEQYF
TRBV12-3/TRBV12-4	few	TRBJ1-2	TRBD1	TGTGCCAGCAGCCGAGGGACAGGGGGTGGCTACACCTTC	CASSRGTGGGYTF
TRBV12-3/TRBV12-4	-	TRBJ2-7	-	TGTGCCAGCAGTGACTCAGGGTCTACCTACGAGCAGTACTTC	CASSDSGSTYEQYF
TRBV29-1	few	TRBJ2-5	-	TGCAGCGGTGCCAAGGGGGGGCAAGAGACCCAGTACTTC	CSGAKGGQETQYF
TRBV19	-	TRBJ1-6	-	TGTGCCAGGGACGGCCAACTCCGACATAATTCACCCCTCCACTTT	CARDGQLRHNSPLHF
TRBV6-5	-	TRBJ2-7	TRBD2	TGTGCCAGCAGTGTAGGCGGGGGAGCGGGTGAGCAGTACTTC	CASSVGGGAGEQYF
TRBV9	-	TRBJ1-4	TRBD1	TGTGCCAGCAGCCAGGGGGGTAATGAAAAACTGTTTTTT	CASSQGGNEKLFF
TRBV12-3/TRBV12-4	-	TRBJ2-7	TRBD1	TGTGCCAGCAGTTTCCTAGTAGGGGGCCACGAGCAGTACTTC	CASSFLVGGHEQYF
TRBV29-1	-	TRBJ1-1	-	TGCAGCGTTATCCCGGGGGCTGAAGCTTTCTTT	CSVIPGAEAFF
TRBV5-5	-	TRBJ2-2	-	TGTGCCAGCAGCTTGCGCGGGCCAAAACTGAACACCGGGGAGCTGTTTTTT	CASSLRGPKLNTGELFF
TRBV20-1	-	TRBJ2-5	-	TGCAGTGCTCATCATCAATTAGGACGGGGGGAGACCCAGTACTTC	CSAHHQLGRGETQYF
TRBV6-2/TRBV6-3	-	TRBJ2-2	-	TGTGCCAGCAGTTATCTGCCGGGTGCGAACACCGGGGAGCTGTTTTTT	CASSYLPGANTGELFF
TRBV5-4	-	TRBJ2-4	-	TGTGCCAGCAGCACGGACATAGCCAAAAACATTCAGTACTTC	CASSTDIAKNIQYF
TRBV6-5	few	TRBJ2-7	-	TGTGCCAGCACCGGAGGCCAAGGAGAGCAGTACTTC	CASTGGQGEQYF
TRBV19	few	TRBJ1-3	-	TGTGCCACGACCCCGCCCGGGGGAAACACCATATATTTT	CATTPPGGNTIYF
TRBV27	-	TRBJ1-2	-	TGTGCCAGCAGTTCAGCGACAGGCGGCTACACCTTC	CASSSATGGYTF
TRBV10-3	once	TRBJ2-3	TRBD1	TGTGCCACCTCCCGGGACAGATCGTCAGATACGCAGTATTTT	CATSRDRSSDTQYF
TRBV30	-	TRBJ2-7	TRBD1	TGTGCCTGGAGTGTCGGGACAGGGACTCTCTACGAGCAGTACTTC	CAWSVGTGTLYEQYF
TRBV7-6	-	TRBJ1-1	-	TGTGCCAGCAGCTCCGGGACGGACACTGAAGCTTTCTTT	CASSSGTDTEAFF
TRBV6-5	-	TRBJ2-7	TRBD1	TGTGCCAGCAGGAGTGGGACAGCCTCCCTCTACGAGCAGTACTTC	CASRSGTASLYEQYF
TRBV5-4	few	TRBJ2-2	TRBD1	TGTGCCAGCAGCTTCGGACAGGGACTCACCGGGGAGCTGTTTTTT	CASSFGQGLTGELFF
TRBV20-1	-	TRBJ1-2	-	TGCAGTGCCACTCCCGGGACGTCTGGTGGCTACACCTTC	CSATPGTSGGYTF